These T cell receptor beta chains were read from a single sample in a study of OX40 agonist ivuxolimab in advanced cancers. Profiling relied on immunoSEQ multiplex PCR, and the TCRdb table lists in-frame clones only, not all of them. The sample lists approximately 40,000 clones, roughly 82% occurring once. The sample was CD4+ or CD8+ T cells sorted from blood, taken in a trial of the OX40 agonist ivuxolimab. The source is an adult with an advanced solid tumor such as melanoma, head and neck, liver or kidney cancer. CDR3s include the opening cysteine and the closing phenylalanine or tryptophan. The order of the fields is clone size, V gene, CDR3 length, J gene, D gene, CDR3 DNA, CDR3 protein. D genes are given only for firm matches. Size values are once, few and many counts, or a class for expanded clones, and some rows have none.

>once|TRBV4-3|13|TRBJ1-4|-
TGCGCCAGCAGCCAAGATAGGCTCGGGAAACTGTTTTTT
CASSQDRLGKLFF
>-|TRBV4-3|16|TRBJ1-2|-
TGCGCCAGCAGCCAAGTTGTGAAGGCAGTTAACTATGGCTACACCTTC
CASSQVVKAVNYGYTF
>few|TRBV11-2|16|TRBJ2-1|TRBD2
TGTGCCAGCAGCTTCTCTACTAGCGGGGGATACAATGAGCAGTTCTTC
CASSFSTSGGYNEQFF
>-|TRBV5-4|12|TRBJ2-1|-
TGTGCCAGCAGCCCCTGGCCGGGAGAGCAGTTCTTC
CASSPWPGEQFF
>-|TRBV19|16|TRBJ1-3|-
TGTGCCAGTAGTATAAGGCTCCAAGGGTACGGAAACACCATATATTTT
CASSIRLQGYGNTIYF
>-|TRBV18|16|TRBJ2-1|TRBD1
TGTGCCAGCTCACCATTGGGACAGGGGGCTCAGGATGAGCAGTTCTTC
CASSPLGQGAQDEQFF
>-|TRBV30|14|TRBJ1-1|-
TGTGCCTCCACCATTCCCGGGTTGAACACTGAAGCTTTCTTT
CASTIPGLNTEAFF
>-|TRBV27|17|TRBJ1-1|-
TGTGCCAGCAGTTTATCGTTATTCCGGGGGATGAACACTGAAGCTTTCTTT
CASSLSLFRGMNTEAFF
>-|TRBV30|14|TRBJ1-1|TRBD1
TGTGCCTGGAGTGAGGGACAGCCGAACACTGAAGCTTTCTTT
CAWSEGQPNTEAFF
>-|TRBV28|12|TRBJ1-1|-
TGTGCCAGCACGGAAGGGGACACTGAAGCTTTCTTT
CASTEGDTEAFF
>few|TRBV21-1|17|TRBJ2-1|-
TGTGCCAGCAGCAAAGCCTCGCCGGGACACCCCTACAATGAGCAGTTCTTC
CASSKASPGHPYNEQFF
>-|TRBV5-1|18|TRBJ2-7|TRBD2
TGCGCCAGCAGCTTGCGGGCAGGGACTACCAGGAAAAACTACGAGCAGTACTTC
CASSLRAGTTRKNYEQYF
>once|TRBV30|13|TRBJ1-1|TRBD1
TGTGCCTGGAACAGGGGGCGCGACACTGAAGCTTTCTTT
CAWNRGRDTEAFF
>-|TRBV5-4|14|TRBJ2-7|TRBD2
TGTGCCAGCAGCTTTCCTAGCGGGGACTACGAGCAGTACTTC
CASSFPSGDYEQYF
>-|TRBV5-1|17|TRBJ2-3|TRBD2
TGCGCCAGCAGCTTGTTTTCTAGCGGGTCGAGCACAGATACGCAGTATTTT
CASSLFSSGSSTDTQYF
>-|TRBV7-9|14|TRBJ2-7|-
TGTGCCAGCAGCTTGGCTGGGATGGGCTACGAGCAGTACTTC
CASSLAGMGYEQYF